Included here is one T cell receptor beta chain sequence, with context. The germline V gene encodes CDR1 LGHNA and CDR2 YSLEER. There are 14 residues in the CDR3. The V and J ends lost 6 bases and 8 bases, in that order; junction bases with no gene match: 10. The data were obtained in a study of cytomegalovirus exposure and HLA in healthy donors. The repertoire was sequenced with immunoSEQ multiplex PCR; TCRdb's copy has only in-frame clones and lacks some. The repertoire holds some 310,000 clones, with roughly 86% as singletons. The source is a man aged 25 to 40 in good health and CMV-seronegative. The sample was PBMCs. This chain links TRBV4-3 with TRBJ1-2; TRBD1 matches 9 bases. The CDR3, as DNA: TGCGCCAGCAGTCGGAGACAGGGGGTGGGAGGCTACACCTTC. This codes for CASSRRQGVGGYTF.